One sample yielded the 12 T cell receptor beta chains listed below, sequenced in a study of coeliac disease. Generated by immunoSEQ multiplex PCR, the TCRdb table keeps only in-frame clones and is missing some. Seen here are thousands of clones, over 55% observed once, and the top ten hold around 21%. The sequencing input was lamina propria lymphocytes from the gut. The receptors here all came from a woman in her sixties or seventies with celiac disease.

V and J are TRBV15 and TRBJ1-2, with D possibly matching TRBD1 (6 bases). The V gene lost 0 bases and the J gene lost 8 bases, with 7 bases spanning the gap. Germline V CDR1 and CDR2: LNHNV, YYDKDF (reference sequence). This CDR3 is 12 amino acids long. CDR3 in DNA: TGTGCCACCAGCAGAGAGACAGGCGGCTACACCTTC. Translating it yields CATSRETGGYTF.

The J gene is TRBJ1-1, the V gene TRBV28; D is unclear. CDR1 MDHEN and CDR2 SYDVKM come from the germline V gene. CDR3 length equals 13 residues. V lost 4 bases and J 1 base, leaving 7 bases between the germline ends. The CDR3: CASSSAANTEAFF. The CDR3 nucleotides read TGTGCCAGCAGTTCAGCGGCGAACACTGAAGCTTTCTTT.

There are a few counts of this clone. The J gene is TRBJ1-5, the V gene TRBV10-3, with 8 bases identical to TRBD1. V shed 9 bases and J 3 bases; nucleotides not matched to a gene: 4. CDR1 and CDR2 (germline): ENHRY, SYGVKD. The length of the CDR3 is 13 residues. Here the CDR3 reads CAMSTGDNQPQHF. The CDR3 DNA reads as TGTGCCATGTCGACAGGGGACAATCAGCCCCAGCATTTT.

This chain uses TRBV7-9 with TRBJ2-7, with 7 bases fitting TRBD1. V dropped 1 base and J dropped 3; count of bases not matched to a gene: 6. This CDR3 comprises 15 residues. Germline loops: CDR1 SEHNR, CDR2 FQNEAQ (reference sequence). The CDR3 DNA follows: TGTGCCAGCAGCTTAGACCGGGACAGCCTCTACGAGCAGTACTTC. This codes for CASSLDRDSLYEQYF. The full variable domain, its missing parts supplied by reference TRBV7-9 and TRBJ2-7, is DTGVSQNPRHKITKRGQNVTFRCDPISEHNRLYWYRQTLGQGPEFLTYFQNEAQLEKSRLLSDRFSAERPKGSFSTLEIQRTEQGDSAMYLCASSLDRDSLYEQYFGPGTRLTVT.

This chain uses TRBV5-6 with TRBJ2-6; TRBD2 is a possible D gene (6 bases). CDR3 length: 14 amino acids. The germline V gene encodes CDR1 SGHDT and CDR2 YYEEEE. Trimming pared 0 bases from V and 12 bases from J, leaving 13 bases between. The DNA of the CDR3 is TGTGCCAGCAGCTTGGAGGAGGGGTCAAGCGTCCTGACTTTC. It encodes CASSLEEGSSVLTF.

The chain carries TRBV7-2 and TRBJ2-1; TRBD2 matches 11 bases. CDR1 is SGHTA, CDR2 FQGNSA, per germline. The CDR3 covers 15 residues. J was trimmed by 6 bases and V by 4 bases; bases with no gene match: 5. The CDR3 reads CASSSLAGGGNEQFF. The CDR3 coding sequence is TGTGCCAGCAGCTCGTTAGCGGGGGGGGGCAATGAGCAGTTCTTC.

The V and J genes are TRBV5-1 and TRBJ1-2; D not resolved. Trimming left V 0 bases short and J 6 bases short, with 9 bases between. CDR1 and CDR2 from the germline V gene are SGHRS and YFSETQ. CDR3 length equals 13 residues. CDR3 bases: TGCGCCAGCAGCTTGGTGTCAGTTGATGGCTACACCTTC. Encoded protein: CASSLVSVDGYTF. Complete variable domain (other parts from reference TRBV5-1 and TRBJ1-2): KAGVTQTPRYLIKTRGQQVTLSCSPISGHRSVSWYQQTPGQGLQFLFEYFSETQRNKGNFPGRFSGRQFSNSRSEMNVSTLELGDSALYLCASSLVSVDGYTFGSGTRLTVV.

The V call is TRBV6-5, the J call TRBJ1-5, with D perhaps matching TRBD1 (5 bases). Germline loops: CDR1 MNHEY, CDR2 SVGAGI. The CDR3 has 14 amino acids. Trimming left V 2 bases short and J 5 bases short, with 10 bases between. CDR3: CASSYAAGHQPQHF. CDR3 DNA: TGTGCCAGCAGTTACGCGGCAGGGCATCAGCCCCAGCATTTT.

The rearrangement uses TRBV9 and TRBJ2-5; D is unresolved. The J call may be wrong; the DNA end is better matched by TRBJ2-7. Germline CDR1 and CDR2: SGDLS and YYNGEE. The CDR3 length is 14 residues. The CDR3 region is CASSGESSSYEQYF. The CDR3 DNA sequence: TGTGCCAGCAGCGGAGAAAGTAGCTCCTACGAGCAGTACTTC.

The rearrangement uses TRBV4-3 and TRBJ2-2; no firm D call. CDR1 and CDR2 (germline): LGHNA, YSLEER. The CDR3 is 12 amino acids. V shed 4 bases and J shed 5 bases, with 5 bases lying between them. As DNA, the CDR3 is TGCGCCAGCAGCCCTAAGACCGGGGAGCTGTTTTTT. It encodes CASSPKTGELFF.

The rearrangement uses TRBV6-6 and TRBJ1-4; D might be TRBD1 (5 bases). The CDR3 runs to 14 residues. Germline loops: CDR1 MNHNY, CDR2 SVGAGI (reference sequence). Trimming took 5 bases from V and 8 from J, leaving 15 bases between them. CDR3 protein: CASSPQRGAEKLFF. The CDR3 DNA reads as TGTGCCAGCAGTCCACAAAGGGGCGCAGAAAAACTGTTTTTT.

In its sample, this clone was seen a few times. The chain is built from TRBV4-3 and TRBJ1-2; D uncertain. Germline-derived CDR1 and CDR2 are LGHNA and YSLEER. The germline V and J ends were trimmed by 0 bases and 6 bases, with 26 bases remaining between them. The CDR3 spans 19 residues. CDR3 residues: CASSQDLPSHLVGPHGYTF. As DNA, the CDR3 is TGCGCCAGCAGCCAAGATCTGCCCTCTCACCTCGTTGGCCCCCATGGCTACACCTTC.